Listed below are T cell receptor beta chains from one sample, sequenced in a study of cytomegalovirus exposure and HLA in healthy donors. Only in-frame clones appear in the TCRdb table, and some are missing; sequencing was by immunoSEQ multiplex PCR. Its table records 55,000 or so clones. Sequenced sample: PBMCs. The receptors were sampled from a woman between 50 and 59 years old in good health and CMV-seropositive. CDR3s include the opening cysteine and the closing phenylalanine or tryptophan. The D gene is left open where the match is weak. A row's size may be missing; if present it is once, few, many or a size class.

CDR3 DNA,CDR3 protein,D gene,clone size,J gene,V gene
TGTGCCAGCAGTGAAGGACAGGGGGCATCCTACGAGCAGTACTTC,CASSEGQGASYEQYF,TRBD1,.,TRBJ2-7,TRBV6-1
TGCGCCAGCAGCCTCCGCCTGCAGCGGGGGGGCGGGGTCGGCACAGATACGCAGTATTTT,CASSLRLQRGGGVGTDTQYF,TRBD2,.,TRBJ2-3,TRBV4-3
TGTGCCAGCAGCTCTCGGCAGGGCTTCTACGAGCAGTACTTC,CASSSRQGFYEQYF,.,.,TRBJ2-7,TRBV5-4
TGTGCCAGCAGTGATGTGACAGGTTGGAATCAGCCCCAGCATTTT,CASSDVTGWNQPQHF,.,.,TRBJ1-5,TRBV2
TGCGCCAGCAGTGAGTCGTGGTCTAGCGGCACAGATACGCAGTATTTT,CASSESWSSGTDTQYF,.,.,TRBJ2-3,TRBV10-1
TGTGCCAGCAGTGCCAGCGGTGGATCCTACTATAATTCACCCCTCCACTTT,CASSASGGSYYNSPLHF,.,.,TRBJ1-6,TRBV6-1
TGCAGCGTTGTTGTCAGAACCTACGAGCAGTACTTC,CSVVVRTYEQYF,.,.,TRBJ2-7,TRBV29-1
TGTGCCAGCAGTTATACAGGGAATTCACCCCTCCACTTT,CASSYTGNSPLHF,.,.,TRBJ1-6,TRBV6-4
TGTGCCAGCAGCGGACGGGGAGCCCAGTACTTC,CASSGRGAQYF,.,.,TRBJ2-5,TRBV9
TGTGCCAGCAGCTTAGGTGACAGGCGGAACTCACCCCTCCACTTT,CASSLGDRRNSPLHF,.,.,TRBJ1-6,TRBV7-2
TGTGCCAGTGCTTCACATGGCACCTATGGCTACACCTTC,CASASHGTYGYTF,.,.,TRBJ1-2,TRBV2
TGTGCCAGCAGTTCGGGACTGAGAAACACTGAAGCTTTCTTT,CASSSGLRNTEAFF,.,.,TRBJ1-1,TRBV6-5
TGTGCCAGCAGTGGGGCGGGGCGTGCTTTCTTT,CASSGAGRAFF,.,.,TRBJ1-1,TRBV28
TGTGCCACCAGACGGACAGGGACCTACGAGCAGTACTTC,CATRRTGTYEQYF,TRBD1,.,TRBJ2-7,TRBV6-5
TGTGCCAGCAGTTGGGGGACTAGCGGGGGGCAAGAGACCCAGTACTTC,CASSWGTSGGQETQYF,TRBD2,.,TRBJ2-5,TRBV6-6
TGTGCCAGCAGTGAAGGGTTCGGAAGGGAGGGCACAGATACGCAGTATTTT,CASSEGFGREGTDTQYF,.,.,TRBJ2-3,TRBV2
TGCGCCAGCAGCTCGGGGGGTGTAAGGGATACGCAGTATTTT,CASSSGGVRDTQYF,TRBD2,.,TRBJ2-3,TRBV5-1
TGTGCCAGCAGCTCGGGGGGGCTCAGTGGCGAGCAGTACTTC,CASSSGGLSGEQYF,TRBD2,.,TRBJ2-7,TRBV6-5
TGTGCCAGCTCACCAAATCGGGGGACTAGTAACGATGAGCAGTTCTTC,CASSPNRGTSNDEQFF,TRBD2,.,TRBJ2-1,TRBV18
TGTGCCAGCAGTGAAGCAGGGCGAGGGCAGAGGAATCAGCCCCAGCATTTT,CASSEAGRGQRNQPQHF,.,.,TRBJ1-5,TRBV6-1
TGTGCCAGCAGCCCAGGCGTCGGGACAGGGACCTACGAGCAGTACTTC,CASSPGVGTGTYEQYF,TRBD1,.,TRBJ2-7,TRBV7-6
TGTGCCAGCAGCTTAGCGCTGGCTAGCGGGGGCCACGAGCAGTACTTC,CASSLALASGGHEQYF,TRBD2,.,TRBJ2-7,TRBV7-2
TGCGCCAGCAGCCAGGCGGGACAGCCGACATACGAGCAGTACTTC,CASSQAGQPTYEQYF,.,.,TRBJ2-7,TRBV4-3
TGTGCCAGCTCACCCCTACCTACTCAAGAGACCCAGTACTTC,CASSPLPTQETQYF,.,.,TRBJ2-5,TRBV18
TGTGCCTCTTCGGACTGGAATTCACCCCTCCACTTT,CASSDWNSPLHF,.,.,TRBJ1-6,TRBV6-5
TGTGCCAGCAGTGATCCTAGCGGGAGAAATGATGAGCAGTTCTTC,CASSDPSGRNDEQFF,TRBD2,.,TRBJ2-1,TRBV6-6
TGTGCCAGCAGCTACAGGGCGAACACCGGGGAGCTGTTTTTT,CASSYRANTGELFF,.,.,TRBJ2-2,TRBV5-6
TGTGCCAGCAGCCTCCAGGCTGACGGGGAGCTGTTTTTT,CASSLQADGELFF,.,.,TRBJ2-2,TRBV14
TGTGCCAGCAGTGCTGGCCACGAGCAGTACTTC,CASSAGHEQYF,.,.,TRBJ2-7,TRBV25-1
TGTGCCAGCAGCTATACTGACTCGGAAAGTAGCTACGAGCAGTACTTC,CASSYTDSESSYEQYF,.,.,TRBJ2-7,TRBV7-9
TGCGCCAGCAGCCAAGGCCCGGGGACAGGGGGTGCCTATGGCTACACCTTC,CASSQGPGTGGAYGYTF,TRBD1,.,TRBJ1-2,TRBV4-3
TGCGCCAGCAGCTTGACTAGCGGTACCTACGAGCAGTACTTC,CASSLTSGTYEQYF,TRBD2,.,TRBJ2-7,TRBV5-1
TGTGCCGGACAACAGGGTCCTAGGACCTACGAGCAGTACTTC,CAGQQGPRTYEQYF,.,.,TRBJ2-7,TRBV6-1
TGCGCCAGCAGCTGGGACAGGGGGAGATACGAGCAGTACTTC,CASSWDRGRYEQYF,TRBD1,.,TRBJ2-7,TRBV5-1
TGTGCCAGCAATCATCTTCTAGCGGGCGAGCAGTTCTTC,CASNHLLAGEQFF,TRBD2,.,TRBJ2-1,TRBV7-9
TGTGCCAGCAGGCGGACAGGGGATCAGCCCCAGCATTTT,CASRRTGDQPQHF,TRBD1,.,TRBJ1-5,TRBV6-6
TGTGCCAGTAGTATTAGCGGGGGAGAGACCCAGTACTTC,CASSISGGETQYF,TRBD2,.,TRBJ2-5,TRBV19
TGCGCCAGCAGCTTAACGGCGGGAGGGCGGAACGAGCAGTACTTC,CASSLTAGGRNEQYF,TRBD2,.,TRBJ2-7,TRBV4-1
TGTGCCAGCAGTGACTCCGGGTCCACAGATACGCAGTATTTT,CASSDSGSTDTQYF,.,.,TRBJ2-3,TRBV6-4
TGTGCCAGCAGCTTAGGCATGGGGACAGGTTACTCTGGGGCCAACGTCCTGACTTTC,CASSLGMGTGYSGANVLTF,TRBD1,medium-sized,TRBJ2-6,TRBV7-9
TGCGCCAGCAGCCAAGGGGCCTCCATGAACACTGAAGCTTTCTTT,CASSQGASMNTEAFF,.,.,TRBJ1-1,TRBV4-3
TGTGCCAGTACTGAATGGGGGCGGTACACTGAAGCTTTCTTT,CASTEWGRYTEAFF,.,.,TRBJ1-1,TRBV19
TGTGCCAGCAGCTTAGATGGAACTATCAATCAGCCCCAGCATTTT,CASSLDGTINQPQHF,.,.,TRBJ1-5,TRBV7-9
TGTGACTCAAGCCAGGGAGGAGGATGGTTCCCTCAGAACACTGAAGCTTTCTTT,CDSSQGGGWFPQNTEAFF,.,.,TRBJ1-1,TRBV13
TGTGCCAGTAGTATAGCGGGAGCCATCTACACTAGCAATCAGCCCCAGCATTTT,CASSIAGAIYTSNQPQHF,.,.,TRBJ1-5,TRBV19
TGCGCCAGCAGCACCCAGGGTAATCAGCCCCAGCATTTT,CASSTQGNQPQHF,.,.,TRBJ1-5,TRBV5-1
TGTGCCAGCAGTGCTCAGGCAGGGCAGCCCCAGCATTTT,CASSAQAGQPQHF,.,.,TRBJ1-5,TRBV6-1
TGTGCCAGCTCGCAGACAGGTCTCAATCAGCCCCAGCATTTT,CASSQTGLNQPQHF,.,.,TRBJ1-5,TRBV18
TGTGCCAGCCTTAAGGGCGGGAATTCCTACGAGCAGTACTTC,CASLKGGNSYEQYF,.,.,TRBJ2-7,TRBV28
TGTGCCAGCAGCTTCGACCGGAGGTATGGCTACACCTTC,CASSFDRRYGYTF,.,.,TRBJ1-2,TRBV5-5
TGCGCCAGCAGCTTGACAGTCACCGGGGAGCTGTTTTTT,CASSLTVTGELFF,.,.,TRBJ2-2,TRBV5-1